The 5 T cell receptor beta chains below were found in one sample sequenced in a study of blood T cell repertoires in COVID-19. Here immunoSEQ multiplex PCR was the method, and the copy in TCRdb shows in-frame clones only, minus some. The data show about 290,000 clones, with roughly 86% seen just once and around 10% held by the top ten. Specimen: peripheral blood. All receptors come from a woman in her 30s with COVID-19, enrolled during active disease.

The CDR3: CASRDSTTDTQYF. CDR3 nucleotide sequence: TGTGCCAGCAGGGACAGTACCACAGATACGCAGTATTTT. The chain links TRBV2 to TRBJ2-3; maybe TRBD1 (6 bases). Germline V CDR1 and CDR2: SNHLY, FYNNEI. This CDR3 is 13 amino acids long. V was shortened by 6 bases and J by 2 bases, with 9 bases between the two germline ends.

The rearrangement uses TRBV6-5 and TRBJ1-2; TRBD1 matches 7 bases. The CDR3 runs to 13 residues. CDR1 MNHEY and CDR2 SVGAGI come from the germline V gene. Trimming removed 6 bases from V and 6 bases from J; junction bases left unmatched: 7. CDR3 nucleotides: TGTGCCAGCAGATTACAGGGGAAGCATGGCTACACCTTC. Its translation is CASRLQGKHGYTF.

J is TRBJ2-7 and V is TRBV7-2; 8 bases are a match to TRBD1. The CDR3 contains 13 residues. Per germline, CDR1 SGHTA and CDR2 FQGNSA. With 2 bases clipped from V and 6 bases from J, the junction kept 3 bases outside the gene matches. CDR3 nucleotides: TGTGCCAGCAGCTTACAACAGGGGGGCGAGCAGTACTTC. Encoded protein: CASSLQQGGEQYF.

This clone showed up just once. The chain employs TRBV5-6 and TRBJ1-4, with a weak D call TRBD1 (5 bases). V was clipped by 4 bases and J by 10 bases, with 23 bases between them. Germline V gene sequence: CDR1 SGHDT, CDR2 YYEEEE. This CDR3 comprises 16 residues. The CDR3 region is CASSPLATGSVGKLFF. The CDR3, as DNA: TGTGCCAGCAGCCCCTTGGCTACAGGTAGTGTTGGAAAACTGTTTTTT. The full variable domain, with the rest looked up from reference TRBV5-6 and TRBJ1-4, is DAGVTQSPTHLIKTRGQQVTLRCSPKSGHDTVSWYQQALGQGPQFIFQYYEEEERQRGNFPDRFSGHQFPNYSSELNVNALLLGDSALYLCASSPLATGSVGKLFFGSGTQLSVL.

The sample holds one count of this clone. The V call is TRBV30, the J call TRBJ1-1, with D possibly TRBD1 on 6 matching bases. Germline V gene lookup returns CDR1 GTSNPN and CDR2 SVGIG (reference sequence). Trimming shortened V by 3 bases and J by 2 bases, and 13 bases separated the two germline ends. There are 14 residues in the CDR3. The CDR3 protein is CAWSRGWGNTEAFF. The CDR3 DNA follows: TGTGCCTGGAGCAGGGGATGGGGAAACACTGAAGCTTTCTTT.